The sequence of this T cell receptor (beta chain) was determined in a study of blood T cell repertoires in COVID-19. Participants spanned ages about 18 to 100 years and resided in roughly 22 US areas. Cohort 3 donors were reported recovered after two negative PCRs, clearance, or symptom resolution. The repertoire was sequenced with immunoSEQ multiplex PCR; TCRdb's copy has only in-frame clones and lacks some. The sample yields 310,000 or so clones, 80% to 90% seen once. The germline V gene encodes CDR1 LGHNA and CDR2 YSLEER. V was pared by 0 bases and J by 7 bases, with 8 bases of the junction left unmatched. The CDR3 totals 16 residues.

Specimen: PBMCs or T cells enriched from blood (not recorded which). The rearrangement links TRBV4-3 to TRBJ2-1; 8 nucleotides agree with TRBD2. This clonotype was obtained from a woman between 18 and 29 years old who had recovered from COVID-19. DNA of the CDR3: TGCGCCAGCAGCCAAGACCCAGCGGGAGCTATGAATGAGCAGTTCTTC. The encoded protein is CASSQDPAGAMNEQFF.